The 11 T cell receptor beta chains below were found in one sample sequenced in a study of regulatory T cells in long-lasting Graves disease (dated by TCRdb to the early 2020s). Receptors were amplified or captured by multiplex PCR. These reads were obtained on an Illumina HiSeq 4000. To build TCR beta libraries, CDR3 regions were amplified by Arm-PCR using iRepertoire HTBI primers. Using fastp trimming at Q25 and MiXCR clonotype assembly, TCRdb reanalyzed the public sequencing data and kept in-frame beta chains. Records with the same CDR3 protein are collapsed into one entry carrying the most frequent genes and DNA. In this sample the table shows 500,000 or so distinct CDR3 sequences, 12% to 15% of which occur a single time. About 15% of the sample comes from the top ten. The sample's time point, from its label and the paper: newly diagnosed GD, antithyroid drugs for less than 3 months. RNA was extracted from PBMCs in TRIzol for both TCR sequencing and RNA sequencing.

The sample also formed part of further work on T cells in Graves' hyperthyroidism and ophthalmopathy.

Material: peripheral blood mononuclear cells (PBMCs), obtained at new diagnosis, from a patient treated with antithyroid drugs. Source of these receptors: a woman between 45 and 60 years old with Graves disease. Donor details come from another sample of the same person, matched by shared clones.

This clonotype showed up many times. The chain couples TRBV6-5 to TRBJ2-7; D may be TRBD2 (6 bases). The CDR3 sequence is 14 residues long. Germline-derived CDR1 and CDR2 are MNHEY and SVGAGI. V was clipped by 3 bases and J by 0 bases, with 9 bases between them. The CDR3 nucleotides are TGTGCCAGCAGTTATGGGGACTCCTCCTACGAGCAGTACTTC. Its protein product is CASSYGDSSYEQYF.

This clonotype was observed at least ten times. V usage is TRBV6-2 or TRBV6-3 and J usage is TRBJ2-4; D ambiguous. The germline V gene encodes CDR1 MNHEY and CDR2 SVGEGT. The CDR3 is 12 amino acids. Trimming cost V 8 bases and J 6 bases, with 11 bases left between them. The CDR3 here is CASRNPPNIQYF. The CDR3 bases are TGTGCCAGCCGGAATCCACCAAACATTCAGTACTTC.

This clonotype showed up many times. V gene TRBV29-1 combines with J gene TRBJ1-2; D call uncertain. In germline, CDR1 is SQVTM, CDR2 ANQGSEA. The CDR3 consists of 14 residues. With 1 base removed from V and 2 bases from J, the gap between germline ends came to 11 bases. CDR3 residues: CSVEVVTLNYGYTF. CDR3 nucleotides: TGCAGCGTTGAAGTGGTCACCTTAAACTATGGCTACACCTTC.

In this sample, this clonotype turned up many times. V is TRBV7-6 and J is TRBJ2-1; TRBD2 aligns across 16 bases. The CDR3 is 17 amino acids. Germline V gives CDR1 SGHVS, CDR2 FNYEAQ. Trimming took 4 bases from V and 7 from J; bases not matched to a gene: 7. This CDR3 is CASSWGLAGGPSNEQFF. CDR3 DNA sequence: TGTGCCAGCAGCTGGGGACTAGCGGGAGGGCCTAGTAATGAGCAGTTCTTC.

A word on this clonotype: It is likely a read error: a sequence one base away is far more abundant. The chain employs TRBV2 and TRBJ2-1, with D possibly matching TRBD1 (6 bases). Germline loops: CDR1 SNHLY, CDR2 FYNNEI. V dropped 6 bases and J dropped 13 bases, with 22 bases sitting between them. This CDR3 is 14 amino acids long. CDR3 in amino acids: CASSFNDRQETQFF. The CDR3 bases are TGTGCCAGCAGCTTCAATGACAGGCAGGAGACCCAGTTCTTC.

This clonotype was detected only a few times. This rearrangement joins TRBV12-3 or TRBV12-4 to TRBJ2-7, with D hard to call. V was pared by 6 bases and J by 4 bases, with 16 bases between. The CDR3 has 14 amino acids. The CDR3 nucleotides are TGTGCCAGCAGCCCCCAGACCTCCTGGTACGAGCAGTACTTC. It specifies CASSPQTSWYEQYF.

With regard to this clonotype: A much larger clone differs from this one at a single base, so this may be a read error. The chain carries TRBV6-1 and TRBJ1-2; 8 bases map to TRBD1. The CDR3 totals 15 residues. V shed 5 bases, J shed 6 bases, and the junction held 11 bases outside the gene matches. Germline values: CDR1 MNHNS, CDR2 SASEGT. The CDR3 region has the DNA TGTGCCAGCAGTCACAGCCGGACAGGGTGGGATGGCTACACCTTC. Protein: CASSHSRTGWDGYTF.

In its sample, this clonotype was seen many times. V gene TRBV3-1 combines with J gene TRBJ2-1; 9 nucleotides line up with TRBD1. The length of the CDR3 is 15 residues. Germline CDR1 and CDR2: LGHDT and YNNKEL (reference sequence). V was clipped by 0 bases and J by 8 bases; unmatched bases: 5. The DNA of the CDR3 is TGTGCCAGCAGCCAAGATCGGACAGGGGAGGATGAGCAGTTCTTC. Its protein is CASSQDRTGEDEQFF.

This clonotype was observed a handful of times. The CDR3 coding sequence is TGTGCCAGCAGTGAACTGCAGAGCTCTGGAAACACCATATATTTT. Its protein product is CASSELQSSGNTIYF. This chain connects TRBV2 to TRBJ1-3; D gene ambiguous. This CDR3 comprises 15 residues. The germline V gene has CDR1 SNHLY and CDR2 FYNNEI. V lost 2 bases and J 0 bases, leaving 8 bases between the germline ends.

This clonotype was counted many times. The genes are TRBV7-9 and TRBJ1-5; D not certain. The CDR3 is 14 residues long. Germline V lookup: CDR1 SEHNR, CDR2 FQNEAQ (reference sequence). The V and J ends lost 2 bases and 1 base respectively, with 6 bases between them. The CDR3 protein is CASSLLGSNQPQHF. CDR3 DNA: TGTGCCAGCAGCTTACTTGGGAGCAATCAGCCCCAGCATTTT.

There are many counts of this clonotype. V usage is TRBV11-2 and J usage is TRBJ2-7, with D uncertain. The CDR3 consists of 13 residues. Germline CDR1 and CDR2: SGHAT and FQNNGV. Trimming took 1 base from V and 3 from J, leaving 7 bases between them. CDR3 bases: TGTGCCAGCAGCTTAGTATCTGTCTACGAGCAGTACTTC. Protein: CASSLVSVYEQYF.